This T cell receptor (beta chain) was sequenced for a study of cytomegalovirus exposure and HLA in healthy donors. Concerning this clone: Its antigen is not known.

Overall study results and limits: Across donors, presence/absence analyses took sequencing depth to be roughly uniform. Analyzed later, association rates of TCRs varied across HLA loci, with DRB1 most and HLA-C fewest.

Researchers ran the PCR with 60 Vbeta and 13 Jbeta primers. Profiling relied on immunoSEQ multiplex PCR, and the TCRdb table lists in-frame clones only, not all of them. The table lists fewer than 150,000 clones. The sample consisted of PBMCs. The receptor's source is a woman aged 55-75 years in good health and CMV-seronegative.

Here the CDR3 reads CASSIDRVSTEAFF. CDR3 nucleotide sequence: TGTGCCAGTAGTATTGACAGGGTTTCCACTGAAGCTTTCTTT. This chain connects TRBV19 to TRBJ1-1; 7 bases agree with TRBD1. Germline V lookup: CDR1 LNHDA, CDR2 SQIVND (reference sequence). Germline trimming cut 3 bases from V and 4 bases from J; bases unmatched to any gene: 5. CDR3 length: 14 residues.